The 12 T cell receptor beta chains below were found in one sample sequenced in a study of cytomegalovirus exposure and HLA in healthy donors. With 60 Vbeta and 13 Jbeta primers, the PCR was carried out. Data came from immunoSEQ multiplex PCR; TCRdb stores just in-frame clones and leaves some out. The sample has 85,000 to 95,000 clones; around 70% are singletons. Sequenced material: PBMCs. These receptors came from a young man in good health and CMV-seropositive.

The CDR3 protein is CASSQAGTRVTEAFF. The DNA of the CDR3 is TGTGCCAGCAGCCAAGCAGGGACACGCGTGACTGAAGCTTTCTTT. The chain recombines TRBV14 with TRBJ1-1, with D possibly matching TRBD1 (6 bases). The CDR3 runs 15 residues. Trimming removed 1 base from V and 5 bases from J, with 14 bases in between. Per germline, CDR1 SGHDN and CDR2 FVKESK.

The chain couples TRBV7-9 to TRBJ1-1; D is unclear. The ends were cut back, 4 bases at V and 4 bases at J, with 13 bases in the middle. The CDR3 runs to 14 residues. From germline, CDR1 is SEHNR and CDR2 FQNEAQ (reference sequence). The CDR3 region is CASSSGRRGTEAFF. The CDR3, as DNA: TGTGCCAGCAGCTCCGGGCGACGGGGCACTGAAGCTTTCTTT.

Worth noting for this clone: The junction and the germline gene differ at one end; a read error may be behind it. V gene TRBV28 combines with J gene TRBJ1-2, with TRBD1 matching 10 bases. The germline gives CDR1 MDHEN, CDR2 SYDVKM. The CDR3 totals 16 residues. CDR3: CVSTRTGTGVEYGYTF. In DNA, the CDR3 is TGTGTCAGCACTAGAACCGGGACAGGGGTAGAGTATGGCTACACCTTC.

J is TRBJ1-3 and V is TRBV9; 8 bases are a match to TRBD1. CDR1 and CDR2 (germline): SGDLS, YYNGEE. Trimming at V came to 1 base and at J to 4 bases, leaving 7 bases not matched to a gene. CDR3 length equals 16 residues. The CDR3 protein is CASSVTGQGAGNTIYF. CDR3 sequence (DNA): TGTGCCAGCAGCGTAACAGGACAGGGAGCAGGAAACACCATATATTTT.

The V call is TRBV7-2, the J call TRBJ2-1; D is perhaps TRBD1 (6 bases). Germline V gene sequence: CDR1 SGHTA, CDR2 FQGNSA. Trimming pared 1 base from V and 10 bases from J, leaving 11 bases between. This CDR3 comprises 13 residues. DNA for the CDR3: TGTGCCAGCAGCTTAGATGAAGGGGGAGAGCAGTTCTTC. Translation: CASSLDEGGEQFF.

Note on this clone: The junction shows a germline mismatch at one end, possibly a read error. V gene TRBV15 combines with J gene TRBJ1-5, with D perhaps matching TRBD1 (5 bases). The CDR3 sequence is 15 residues long. CDR1 and CDR2 from the germline V gene are LNHNV and YYDKDF (reference sequence). The CDR3 DNA follows: TGTGCCACCAGCGAGACAGAAGGTAGCAATCAGCCCCAGAATTTT. Protein: CATSETEGSNQPQNF.

This chain connects TRBV5-4 to TRBJ2-3, with 9 bases matching TRBD2. V lost 3 bases and J lost 2; bases outside the gene matches: 7. CDR3 length equals 16 residues. CDR1 is SGHNT and CDR2 is YYREEE in the germline V gene (reference sequence). The DNA of the CDR3 is TGTGCCAGCAGCTCCTTAGCGGGGGAGACCACAGATACGCAGTATTTT. It yields the protein CASSSLAGETTDTQYF.

V gene TRBV4-1 combines with J gene TRBJ1-5; unclear D gene. Germline CDR1 and CDR2: MGHRA and YSYEKL. V was shortened by 1 base and J by 2 bases, with 15 bases between the two germline ends. The CDR3 extends over 17 amino acids. CDR3: CASSQGQRGFGNQPQHF. CDR3 bases: TGCGCCAGCAGCCAAGGTCAGAGAGGATTTGGCAATCAGCCCCAGCATTTT.

The rearrangement links TRBV7-2 to TRBJ1-2; D call uncertain. The V and J ends lost 1 base and 3 bases respectively, with 15 bases between them. CDR3 length equals 16 residues. Per germline, CDR1 SGHTA and CDR2 FQGNSA. DNA of the CDR3: TGTGCCAGCAGCTTAGTAGGAGGTAAAAGTGACTATGGCTACACCTTC. Amino acid sequence: CASSLVGGKSDYGYTF.

The V call is TRBV5-6, the J call TRBJ2-1; 8 bases fit TRBD1. The length of the CDR3 is 14 residues. Trimming took 4 bases from V and 9 from J; bases not matched to a gene: 9. CDR1 and CDR2 (germline): SGHDT, YYEEEE. CDR3 nucleotide sequence: TGTGCCAGCAGCAGGACAGGGCGGTTGGGTGAGCAGTTCTTC. It is translated as CASSRTGRLGEQFF. The complete variable domain, with remaining parts taken from reference TRBV5-6 and TRBJ2-1, reads DAGVTQSPTHLIKTRGQQVTLRCSPKSGHDTVSWYQQALGQGPQFIFQYYEEEERQRGNFPDRFSGHQFPNYSSELNVNALLLGDSALYLCASSRTGRLGEQFFGPGTRLTVL.

This clone has a handful of counts. This chain connects TRBV27 to TRBJ1-6; TRBD1 matches at 10 bases. The V gene end was trimmed by 5 bases and the J gene end by 7 bases; junction bases not matched to a gene: 2. The germline V gene encodes CDR1 MNHEY and CDR2 SMNVEV (reference sequence). The CDR3 extends over 14 amino acids. For the CDR3, the DNA is TGTGCCAGCAGTCCGGGACAGGGGAATTCACCCCTCCACTTT. Protein sequence: CASSPGQGNSPLHF.

The V gene is TRBV19, the J gene TRBJ2-5; the match to TRBD2 covers 8 bases. This CDR3 is built from 14 residues. Losses at the gene ends were 5 bases for V and 5 bases for J; bases not matched to a gene: 7. The germline V gene has CDR1 LNHDA and CDR2 SQIVND (reference sequence). The CDR3: CASSSTRGGETQYF. CDR3 bases: TGTGCCAGTAGTTCTACCCGCGGGGGGGAGACCCAGTACTTC.